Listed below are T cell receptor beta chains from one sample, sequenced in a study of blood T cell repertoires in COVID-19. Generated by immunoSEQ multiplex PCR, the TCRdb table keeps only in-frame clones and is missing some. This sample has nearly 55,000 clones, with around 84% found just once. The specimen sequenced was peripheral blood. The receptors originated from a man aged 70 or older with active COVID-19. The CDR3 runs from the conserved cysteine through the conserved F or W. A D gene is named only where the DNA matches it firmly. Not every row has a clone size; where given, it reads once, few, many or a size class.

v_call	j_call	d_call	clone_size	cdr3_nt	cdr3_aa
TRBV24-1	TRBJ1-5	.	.	TGTGCCACCAGTACCCCGGACAGCCCCAATCAGCCCCAGCATTTT	CATSTPDSPNQPQHF
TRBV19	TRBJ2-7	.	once	TGTGCCAGTAGTATTGGAGCGGAGGCCTACGAGCAGTACTTC	CASSIGAEAYEQYF
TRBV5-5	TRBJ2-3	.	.	TGTGCCAGCAGCCGACACGGAGGGCTTGGCACAGATACGCAGTATTTT	CASSRHGGLGTDTQYF
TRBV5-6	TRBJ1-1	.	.	TGTGCCAGCAGCCGTGAACAGGGTACTGAAGCTTTCTTT	CASSREQGTEAFF
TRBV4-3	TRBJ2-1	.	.	TGCGCCAGCAGCCAAGATATAAGGAGGGGGGGCTTATCCTACAATGAGCAGTTCTTC	CASSQDIRRGGLSYNEQFF
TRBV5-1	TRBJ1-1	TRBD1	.	TGCGCCAGCAGCTGGACCGGGACAGGGTTGAAAACTGAAGCTTTCTTT	CASSWTGTGLKTEAFF
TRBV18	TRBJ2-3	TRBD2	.	TGTGCCAGCTCACCAATCCTAGCGGGGGGCGCTAGCACAGATACGCAGTATTTT	CASSPILAGGASTDTQYF
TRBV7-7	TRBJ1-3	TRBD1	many	TGTGCCAGCAGCCAAGGACAGGGGAAGACTGGAAACACCATATATTTT	CASSQGQGKTGNTIYF
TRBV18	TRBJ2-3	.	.	TGTGCCAGCTCACCGATCCGGGGCAGGGGCGGAGATACGCAGTATTTT	CASSPIRGRGGDTQYF
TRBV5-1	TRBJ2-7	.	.	TGCGCCAGCAGCTTGGGCCTGGGCCCGGTCTACGAGCAGTACTTC	CASSLGLGPVYEQYF
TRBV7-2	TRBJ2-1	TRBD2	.	TGTGCCAGCAGCTCTCGGGGGGGGACTAGTGTGTACAATGAGCAGTTCTTC	CASSSRGGTSVYNEQFF
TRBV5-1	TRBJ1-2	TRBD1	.	TGCGCCAGCAGCTTGGACAGGGGGCTCTATGGCTACACCTTC	CASSLDRGLYGYTF
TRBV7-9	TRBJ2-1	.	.	TGTGCCGGCAGCTCCTCACTAGCTGAGCAGTTCTTC	CAGSSSLAEQFF
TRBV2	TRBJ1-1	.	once	TGTGCCAGCAGTGAACGGGGATTGAACACTGAAGCTTTCTTT	CASSERGLNTEAFF
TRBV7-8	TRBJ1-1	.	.	TGTGCCAGCAGCTTAGTTCCCCCAACAGGGTCCGGGGACACTGAAGCTTTCTTT	CASSLVPPTGSGDTEAFF
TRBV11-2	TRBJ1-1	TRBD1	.	TGTGCCAGCAGCACACGCCGACAGGGGAGCACTGAAGCTTTCTTT	CASSTRRQGSTEAFF
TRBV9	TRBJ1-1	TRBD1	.	TGTGCCAGCAACCCTGGGGACAGGGTCAGCACTGAAGCTTTCTTT	CASNPGDRVSTEAFF
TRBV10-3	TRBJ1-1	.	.	TGTGCCATCAGTGAGGTGGACAGTTACACTGAAGCTTTCTTT	CAISEVDSYTEAFF
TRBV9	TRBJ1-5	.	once	TGTGCCAGCAGCTCAAGGACAGCCAGAGAGAATCAGCCCCAGCATTTT	CASSSRTARENQPQHF
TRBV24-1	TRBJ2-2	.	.	TGTGCCACCAGTGATCCCCGGTCGGCCGGGGAGCTGTTTTTT	CATSDPRSAGELFF
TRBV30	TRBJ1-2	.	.	TGTGCCTGGAGGAATCTACATCCTGGGGGGGGCTACACCTTC	CAWRNLHPGGGYTF
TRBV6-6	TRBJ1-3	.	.	TGTGCCAGCAGTTATACGGGAGCTGGAAACACCATATATTTT	CASSYTGAGNTIYF
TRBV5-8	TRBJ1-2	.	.	TGTGCCAGCAGCCCATCGCGGAGGGGCCCCTATGGCTACACCTTC	CASSPSRRGPYGYTF
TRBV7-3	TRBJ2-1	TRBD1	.	TGTGCCAGCAGTCTTATACAGGGGAATGAGCAGTTCTTC	CASSLIQGNEQFF
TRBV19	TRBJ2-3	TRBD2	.	TGTGCCAGTACCCTAGCGGGGGGGCCCGATACGCAGTATTTT	CASTLAGGPDTQYF
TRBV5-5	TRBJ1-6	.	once	TGTGCCAGCAGCTTGGGCCAGGGAAATTCACCCCTCCACTTT	CASSLGQGNSPLHF
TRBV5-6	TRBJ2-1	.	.	TGTGCCAGCAGCTTACTCAAGCTTTACAATGAGCAGTTCTTC	CASSLLKLYNEQFF
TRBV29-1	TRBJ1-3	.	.	TGCAGCGTTGTGGGGACACCCTCGGCTCTCTCTGGAAACACCATATATTTT	CSVVGTPSALSGNTIYF
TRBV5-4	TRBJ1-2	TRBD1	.	TGTGCCAGCAGCTCCTTCCGGGAGACAGGGTATGAGTTCTGGGGCTACACCTTC	CASSSFRETGYEFWGYTF
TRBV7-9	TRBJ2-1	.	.	TGTGCCAGCAGCTTAGCCCTTGGAAAGGGGTGGGATGAGCAGTTCTTC	CASSLALGKGWDEQFF
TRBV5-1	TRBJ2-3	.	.	TGCGCCAGCAGGCGGGACTCCACAGATACGCAGTATTTT	CASRRDSTDTQYF
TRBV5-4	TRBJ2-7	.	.	TGTGCCAGCAGCTCCGCGGGGATCTCCTACGAGCAGTACTTC	CASSSAGISYEQYF
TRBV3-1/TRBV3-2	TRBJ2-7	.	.	TGTGCCAGCAGCCGCAGGGGGGCTGGGAACGAGCAGTACTTC	CASSRRGAGNEQYF
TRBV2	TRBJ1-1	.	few	TGTGCCAGCAGTTTCGGGAAGCATGGGACAAAGAACACTGAAGCTTTCTTT	CASSFGKHGTKNTEAFF
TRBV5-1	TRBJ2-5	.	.	TGCGCCAGCAGCTTACAGGGATCAGAGACCCAGTACTTC	CASSLQGSETQYF
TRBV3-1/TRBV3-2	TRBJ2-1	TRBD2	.	TGTGCCAGCGGACGGGGGCTAGCGGGGGAGGATGAGCAGTTCTTC	CASGRGLAGEDEQFF
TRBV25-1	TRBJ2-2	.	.	TGTGCCAGCAGTGCCGGGTCCGCCGGGGAGCTGTTTTTT	CASSAGSAGELFF
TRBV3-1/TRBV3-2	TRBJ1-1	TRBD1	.	TGTGCCAGCAGCCGGCGAGGGGGCCTGGGGAACACTGAAGCTTTCTTT	CASSRRGGLGNTEAFF
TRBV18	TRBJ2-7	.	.	TGTGCCAGCTCACCACCCGGGGATAGCTACGAGCAGTACTTC	CASSPPGDSYEQYF
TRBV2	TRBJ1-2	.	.	TGTGCCAGCAGTGAGGAGGGTCTCTATGGCTACACCTTC	CASSEEGLYGYTF
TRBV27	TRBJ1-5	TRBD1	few	TGTGCCAGCAGTCGAGTTGGGGACAGGGGAATTAGCAATCAGCCCCAGCATTTT	CASSRVGDRGISNQPQHF
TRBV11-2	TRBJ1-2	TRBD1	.	TGTGCCAGCAGGCCAACAGGGGCTACTAACTATGGCTACACCTTC	CASRPTGATNYGYTF
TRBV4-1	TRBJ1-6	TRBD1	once	TGCGCCAGCAGCCGCGGACAGGGGTATTCACCCCTCCACTTT	CASSRGQGYSPLHF
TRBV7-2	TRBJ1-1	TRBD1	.	TGTGCCAGCAGCTATTCCTCCCGGGACAGCAAAGCTTTCTTT	CASSYSSRDSKAFF
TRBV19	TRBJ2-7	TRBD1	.	TGTGCCAGTAGTACCGGACAGGCTACCTACGAGCAGTACTTC	CASSTGQATYEQYF
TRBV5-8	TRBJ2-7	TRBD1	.	TGTGCCAGTCACCTCCCGGGACAGGGGGCCTACGAGCAGTACTTC	CASHLPGQGAYEQYF
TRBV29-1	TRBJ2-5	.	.	TGCAGCGTTGATCGCCAGACATCCGTCGCCCAAGAGACCCAGTACTTC	CSVDRQTSVAQETQYF
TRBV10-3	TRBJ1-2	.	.	TGTGCCTCGACCAGACAGGCCCAAGGAGGCTACACCTTC	CASTRQAQGGYTF
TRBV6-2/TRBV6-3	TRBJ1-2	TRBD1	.	TGTGCCAGCAGTCTTGGGACAGGGAACTATGGCTACACCTTC	CASSLGTGNYGYTF